The sequence of this T cell receptor (beta chain) was determined in a study of blood T cells in healthy people across ages. Only a few counts were recorded for this clonotype. CDR1 and CDR2 (germline): LGHDT, YNNKEL (reference sequence). V shed 2 bases and J shed 5 bases, with 7 bases lying between them. CDR3 length: 12 residues. Together with a sample-barcoded 5' primer, a J-beta primer mix was included in a second PCR lasting about 6 to 12 cycles. A single record per CDR3 protein comes from TCRdb applying MiXCR to the 5' RACE reads. This sample has over 750,000 distinct CDR3 sequences, with 25% found just once. This sample also belongs to another study, concerning T cells of mothers and their children. That work states: Mothers yielded over 8.5 million CDR3 reads, children 2.5 million to 3.5 million each. Thymic selection, a shaping force on TCR recombination output, acts similarly in related and unrelated pairs.

Material for sequencing was blood. The J gene is TRBJ2-7, the V gene TRBV3-1; D not resolved. The sequence derives from a boy aged 5-17 years in good health. CDR3 residues: CASSQSSNEQYF. CDR3 DNA: TGTGCCAGCAGCCAATCTTCCAACGAGCAGTACTTC.